This record covers a single T cell receptor beta chain. No antigen is known for it. The sample is drawn from a study of OX40 agonist ivuxolimab in advanced cancers. Study-wide findings and caveats: Normalized T-cell clonal expansion was also low in a subset of nonresponders.

The CDR3 covers 14 residues. V shed 6 bases and J shed 10 bases, with 18 bases lying between them. Per germline, CDR1 MNHEY and CDR2 SVGAGI. The assay was immunoSEQ multiplex PCR, and TCRdb's table has in-frame clones only and misses some. The table has 65,000 to 95,000 clones, around 90% seen once. The source material was CD4+ or CD8+ T cells sorted from blood, sampled in a trial of the OX40 agonist ivuxolimab. The clonotype originates from an adult with an advanced solid tumor such as melanoma, head and neck, liver or kidney cancer. This chain uses TRBV6-5 with TRBJ1-4; perhaps TRBD1 as D (5 bases). CDR3 sequence: CASSLQGRKGKLFF. CDR3 bases: TGTGCCAGCAGCCTTCAGGGCCGGAAGGGAAAACTGTTTTTT.